These 2 T cell receptor beta chains came from one sample sequenced in a study of vaccination and CD4 T cells after COVID-19. Specified treatment: approximately nine-day PBMC culture with coronavirus spike peptide pools or control peptides (ViraFEST assay). Their specific antigens are unknown. An Oncomine TCR Beta short-read assay was used to sequence the DNA from cultured CD4+ T cells. Using its own MiXCR run on the PCR reads, TCRdb lists one record per CDR3 protein. The sample shows roughly 9,300 distinct CDR3 sequences, approximately 59% of them seen only once. The sample taken for sequencing was CD4+ T cells from blood, cultured in vitro. These receptors were taken from a human donor who had recovered from COVID-19.

This clonotype was seen more than once but under ten times. The chain recombines TRBV20-1 with TRBJ1-2; no reliable D call. CDR1 and CDR2 from the germline V gene are DFQATT and SNEGSKA (reference sequence). Trimming removed 2 bases at V and 2 bases at J, with 6 bases between. The CDR3 runs to 12 residues. CDR3 protein: CSARYGNYGYTF. CDR3 DNA sequence: TGCAGTGCTAGATACGGAAACTATGGCTACACCTTC.

J is TRBJ2-7 and V is TRBV20-1; 7 positions agree with TRBD2. This CDR3 is built from 14 residues. Germline CDR1 is DFQATT and CDR2 is SNEGSKA (reference sequence). The junction had 5 bases not matched to a gene; V was cut back by 2 bases and J by 1 base. The CDR3 DNA follows: TGCAGTGCTAGATCGGCGGGGGTATCCTACGAGCAGTACTTC. Translation gives CSARSAGVSYEQYF.